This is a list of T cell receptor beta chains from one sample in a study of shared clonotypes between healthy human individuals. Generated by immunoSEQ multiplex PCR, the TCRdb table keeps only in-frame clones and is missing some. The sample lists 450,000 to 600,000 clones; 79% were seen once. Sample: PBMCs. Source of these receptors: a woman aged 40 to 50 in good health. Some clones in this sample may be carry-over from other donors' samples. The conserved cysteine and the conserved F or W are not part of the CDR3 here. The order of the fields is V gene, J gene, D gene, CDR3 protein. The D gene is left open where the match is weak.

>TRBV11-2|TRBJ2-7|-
ASSLEGHLGQY
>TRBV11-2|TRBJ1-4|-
ASSSTRGGENEKLF
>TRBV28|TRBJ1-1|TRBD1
ASTTYGQGNTEAF
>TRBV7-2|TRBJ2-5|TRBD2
ASSLKSGTWETQY
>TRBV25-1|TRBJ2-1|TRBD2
ASSVAGLETGEQF
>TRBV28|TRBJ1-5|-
ASSFLGQPQH
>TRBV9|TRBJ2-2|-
ASSVLQGGTGELF
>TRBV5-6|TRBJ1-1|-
ASSLVANTEAF
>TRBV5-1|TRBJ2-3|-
ASSLDTGTDTQY
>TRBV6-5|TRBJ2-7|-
ASRDTSSYEQY
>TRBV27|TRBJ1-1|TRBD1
ASSRNRDRNTEAF
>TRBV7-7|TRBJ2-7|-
ASSPLQGGSDEQY
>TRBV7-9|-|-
ASSLGFSGNTIY
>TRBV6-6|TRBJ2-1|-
ASSPLRGSYNEQF
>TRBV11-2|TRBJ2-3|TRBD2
ASSLLGTSGGNTDTQY
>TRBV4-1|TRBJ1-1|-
ASSQDPGQNTEAF
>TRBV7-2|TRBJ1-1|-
ASSLDRAGLTEAF
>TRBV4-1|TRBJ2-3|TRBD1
ASSSGQGVIDTQY
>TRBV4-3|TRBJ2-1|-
ASSFPGTFEQF
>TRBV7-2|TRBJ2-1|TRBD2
ASSLQSGGGEQF
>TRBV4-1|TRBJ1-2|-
ASSQGAGNTNYGYT
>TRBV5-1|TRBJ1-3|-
ASSLVPGFGNTIY
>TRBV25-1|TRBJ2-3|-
ASSRRLGGGPSTDTQY
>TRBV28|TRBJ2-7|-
ASSTPINYEQY
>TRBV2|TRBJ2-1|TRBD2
ASRPKRASGRAEQF
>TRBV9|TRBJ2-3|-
ASSTQGSDTQY
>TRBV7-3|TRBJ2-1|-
ASSLQSSSWDEQF
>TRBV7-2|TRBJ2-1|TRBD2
ASSLATGGPVGNEQF
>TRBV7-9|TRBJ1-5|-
ASSKASQPQH
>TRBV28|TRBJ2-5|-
ASSSPHIYQETQY
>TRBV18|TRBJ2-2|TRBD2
ASSSSSGTNTGELF
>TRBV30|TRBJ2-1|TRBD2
ASGTSGTGEQF
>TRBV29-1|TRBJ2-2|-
SVAPGRGAGELF
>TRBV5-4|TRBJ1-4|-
ASSLAGNADLF
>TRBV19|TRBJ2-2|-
ASSLGLNTGELF
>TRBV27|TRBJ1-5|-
ASSFSTGNQPQH
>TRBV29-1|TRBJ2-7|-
SVKRLGEPYEQY
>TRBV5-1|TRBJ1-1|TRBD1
ASSGSPVGTGNFKGAF